The rows below give T cell receptor beta chains drawn from one sample of a study of T cells in Graves' hyperthyroidism and ophthalmopathy. In TCRdb, the multiplex PCR reads were re-called with MiXCR into one record per CDR3 protein. This sample has about 380,000 distinct CDR3 sequences, with 13% to 15% found just once. Sequenced sample: blood. The receptors derive from a woman younger than 45 with Graves' ophthalmopathy. Both conserved end residues are part of each CDR3. The D gene is left open where the match is weak. A row's size may be missing; if present it is once, few, many or a size class.

D gene: .; CDR3 length: 12; clone size: many; V gene: TRBV28; J gene: TRBJ2-3; CDR3 DNA: TGTGCCAGCAGGCTGGGGTCTTCGACGCAGTATTTT; CDR3 protein: CASRLGSSTQYF
D gene: .; CDR3 length: 15; clone size: many; V gene: TRBV3-1; J gene: TRBJ1-5; CDR3 DNA: TGTGCCAGCAGCCAGGATACAGGTTACAATCAGCCCCAGCATTTT; CDR3 protein: CASSQDTGYNQPQHF
D gene: .; CDR3 length: 14; clone size: many; V gene: TRBV7-6; J gene: TRBJ2-3; CDR3 DNA: TGTGCCAGCAGCTCAAGGCCCCGCACAGATACGCAGTATTTT; CDR3 protein: CASSSRPRTDTQYF
D gene: TRBD1; CDR3 length: 14; clone size: .; V gene: TRBV10-2; J gene: TRBJ1-2; CDR3 DNA: TGCGCCAGCGGATTACAGGGGGCAAAAGTTGGCTACACCTTC; CDR3 protein: CASGLQGAKVGYTF
D gene: .; CDR3 length: 16; clone size: many; V gene: TRBV27; J gene: TRBJ1-6; CDR3 DNA: TGTGCCAGCAGTTTAGAGTCGAGCTCCTATAATTCACCCCTCCACTTT; CDR3 protein: CASSLESSSYNSPLHF
D gene: .; CDR3 length: 14; clone size: .; V gene: TRBV20-1; J gene: TRBJ1-1; CDR3 DNA: TGCAGTGCTAGAGATGGACAGTTGAACACTGAAGCTTTCTTT; CDR3 protein: CSARDGQLNTEAFF
D gene: .; CDR3 length: 15; clone size: few; V gene: TRBV7-9; J gene: TRBJ2-1; CDR3 DNA: TGTGCCAGCAGCCCGAAGGCCAGCTCCTACAATGAGCAGTTCTTC; CDR3 protein: CASSPKASSYNEQFF
D gene: .; CDR3 length: 17; clone size: few; V gene: TRBV5-8; J gene: TRBJ1-6; CDR3 DNA: TGTGCCAGCAGCCGTAAAGACAGGCTTTCATTAAATTCACCCCTCCACTTT; CDR3 protein: CASSRKDRLSLNSPLHF
D gene: TRBD1; CDR3 length: 15; clone size: many; V gene: TRBV28; J gene: TRBJ2-1; CDR3 DNA: TGTGCCAGCAGTCAAGACAGGGGGTTTAGCAATGAGCAGTTCTTC; CDR3 protein: CASSQDRGFSNEQFF
D gene: TRBD2; CDR3 length: 18; clone size: few; V gene: TRBV4-2; J gene: TRBJ2-3; CDR3 DNA: TGTGCCAGCAGCCAAGATGGTGTAAAAGCGGGGGGGGAAGATACGCAGTATTTT; CDR3 protein: CASSQDGVKAGGEDTQYF
D gene: .; CDR3 length: 15; clone size: many; V gene: TRBV20-1; J gene: TRBJ2-1; CDR3 DNA: TGCAGCGCCAGAGGGACCCGCCACCGATACAATGAGCAGTTCTTC; CDR3 protein: CSARGTRHRYNEQFF
D gene: .; CDR3 length: 15; clone size: many; V gene: TRBV27; J gene: TRBJ2-5; CDR3 DNA: TGTGCCAGCAGTTTCGGGGTTAGCGACCAAGAGACCCAGTACTTC; CDR3 protein: CASSFGVSDQETQYF
D gene: .; CDR3 length: 18; clone size: many; V gene: TRBV2; J gene: TRBJ1-5; CDR3 DNA: TGTGCCAGCAGTGTACCCTCATTCTGGACACGAGACAATCAGCCCCAGCATTTT; CDR3 protein: CASSVPSFWTRDNQPQHF
D gene: .; CDR3 length: 14; clone size: many; V gene: TRBV30; J gene: TRBJ1-2; CDR3 DNA: TGTGCCTGGAGTGTAGATTGGGGGGTCTATGGCTACACCTTC; CDR3 protein: CAWSVDWGVYGYTF
D gene: .; CDR3 length: 17; clone size: .; V gene: TRBV14; J gene: TRBJ2-1; CDR3 DNA: TGTGCCAGCAGCCCGGAGACACGTGTGCCCCCCAGCGGTGAGCAGTTCTTC; CDR3 protein: CASSPETRVPPSGEQFF
D gene: .; CDR3 length: 15; clone size: many; V gene: TRBV9; J gene: TRBJ2-7; CDR3 DNA: TGTGCCAGCAGCGTACGGGGGCAGGGGGGTTACGAGCAGTACTTC; CDR3 protein: CASSVRGQGGYEQYF
D gene: .; CDR3 length: 15; clone size: many; V gene: TRBV7-9; J gene: TRBJ2-3; CDR3 DNA: TGTGCCAGCAGCCGTACAGAGCTCCCCGGAGATACGCAGTATTTT; CDR3 protein: CASSRTELPGDTQYF
D gene: .; CDR3 length: 13; clone size: many; V gene: TRBV29-1; J gene: TRBJ1-1; CDR3 DNA: TGCAGCGTTGAAGATCTGGGGAGAACTGAAGCTTTCTTT; CDR3 protein: CSVEDLGRTEAFF
D gene: .; CDR3 length: 12; clone size: .; V gene: TRBV29-1; J gene: TRBJ2-7; CDR3 DNA: TGCAGCGTTAACGGGGACATCTACGAGCAGTACTTC; CDR3 protein: CSVNGDIYEQYF
D gene: .; CDR3 length: 17; clone size: many; V gene: TRBV29-1; J gene: TRBJ2-3; CDR3 DNA: TGCAGCGTTGAAGATCGTCGGAGGGGACCTAGCACAGATACGCAGTATTTT; CDR3 protein: CSVEDRRRGPSTDTQYF
D gene: TRBD2; CDR3 length: 15; clone size: many; V gene: TRBV20-1; J gene: TRBJ2-3; CDR3 DNA: TGCAGTGCTAGAGAACTAGCGGGATTCACAGATACGCAGTATTTT; CDR3 protein: CSARELAGFTDTQYF
D gene: .; CDR3 length: 13; clone size: many; V gene: TRBV2; J gene: TRBJ1-6; CDR3 DNA: TGTGCCAGCAGTGAACAAGGTGCAGGTCCCCTCCACTTT; CDR3 protein: CASSEQGAGPLHF
D gene: .; CDR3 length: 14; clone size: few; V gene: TRBV27; J gene: TRBJ2-7; CDR3 DNA: TGTGCCAGCAGTTTCCGCGGGAACTCCTACGAGCAGTACTTC; CDR3 protein: CASSFRGNSYEQYF
D gene: .; CDR3 length: 14; clone size: .; V gene: TRBV6-2/TRBV6-3; J gene: TRBJ2-5; CDR3 DNA: TGTGCCAGCAGTCCCCTGACAAGTAGCGAGACCCAGTACTTC; CDR3 protein: CASSPLTSSETQYF
D gene: TRBD1; CDR3 length: 16; clone size: many; V gene: TRBV20-1; J gene: TRBJ1-5; CDR3 DNA: TGCAGTGCTAGCGGTAGGACAGGCCCGGGCCATCAGCCCCAGCATTTT; CDR3 protein: CSASGRTGPGHQPQHF
D gene: .; CDR3 length: 16; clone size: .; V gene: TRBV5-8; J gene: TRBJ2-6; CDR3 DNA: TGTGCCAGCAGCTTGGGGGTCCTCTCTGGGTCCAACGTCCTGACTTTC; CDR3 protein: CASSLGVLSGSNVLTF
D gene: .; CDR3 length: 15; clone size: few; V gene: TRBV6-2/TRBV6-3; J gene: TRBJ2-1; CDR3 DNA: TGTGCCAGCAGTTTCCGGGGCGAGGTAAACAATGAGCAGTTCTTC; CDR3 protein: CASSFRGEVNNEQFF
D gene: .; CDR3 length: 14; clone size: many; V gene: TRBV9; J gene: TRBJ1-5; CDR3 DNA: TGTGCCAGCAGTGAGGCCATGAGCAATCAGCCCCAGCATTTT; CDR3 protein: CASSEAMSNQPQHF
D gene: .; CDR3 length: 13; clone size: many; V gene: TRBV24-1; J gene: TRBJ1-2; CDR3 DNA: TGTGCCACCAGTGATGACGCTAACTATGGCTACACCTTC; CDR3 protein: CATSDDANYGYTF
D gene: .; CDR3 length: 17; clone size: many; V gene: TRBV5-1; J gene: TRBJ2-6; CDR3 DNA: TGCGCCAGCAGCTTGCAGGGGTTGAAGGCTGGGGCCAACGTCCTGACTTTC; CDR3 protein: CASSLQGLKAGANVLTF
D gene: .; CDR3 length: 14; clone size: many; V gene: TRBV7-9; J gene: TRBJ2-5; CDR3 DNA: TGTGCCAGCAGCTTAGTGACGGGGCAAGAGACCCAGTACTTC; CDR3 protein: CASSLVTGQETQYF
D gene: TRBD2; CDR3 length: 17; clone size: many; V gene: TRBV4-1; J gene: TRBJ2-5; CDR3 DNA: TGCGCCAGCAGCCAAGATCCCCCGGGGGGGCTACTGGAGACCCAGTACTTC; CDR3 protein: CASSQDPPGGLLETQYF
D gene: .; CDR3 length: 11; clone size: many; V gene: TRBV15; J gene: TRBJ2-5; CDR3 DNA: TGTGCCACCAGCAGAGATGGCCGTATGGACTTC; CDR3 protein: CATSRDGRMDF
D gene: .; CDR3 length: 14; clone size: few; V gene: TRBV12-3/TRBV12-4; J gene: TRBJ1-1; CDR3 DNA: TGTGCCAGCAGCCCGGGACTCCCGACAGCTGAAGCTTTCTTT; CDR3 protein: CASSPGLPTAEAFF
D gene: .; CDR3 length: 16; clone size: few; V gene: TRBV4-1; J gene: TRBJ2-7; CDR3 DNA: TGCGCCAGCAGCCAAGATCGAGGGAAAACAGTCGGCGAGCAGTACTTC; CDR3 protein: CASSQDRGKTVGEQYF
D gene: .; CDR3 length: 14; clone size: .; V gene: TRBV7-8; J gene: TRBJ2-7; CDR3 DNA: TGTGCCAGCAGCACCCAGTTTTCGGACAATGAGCAGTACTTC; CDR3 protein: CASSTQFSDNEQYF
D gene: .; CDR3 length: 15; clone size: .; V gene: TRBV2; J gene: TRBJ2-7; CDR3 DNA: TGTGCTATAAATAACGCCTGGACAGACTCTTACGAGCAGTACTTC; CDR3 protein: CAINNAWTDSYEQYF
D gene: .; CDR3 length: 14; clone size: .; V gene: TRBV27; J gene: TRBJ1-1; CDR3 DNA: TGTGCCAGCAGCCGAGTCCCATTTCGGGGTGAAGCTTTCTTT; CDR3 protein: CASSRVPFRGEAFF
D gene: .; CDR3 length: 16; clone size: .; V gene: TRBV27; J gene: TRBJ1-2; CDR3 DNA: TGTGCCAGCAGAAAAACAGGTCAGGGCAGGGGTGAGGGCTACACCTTC; CDR3 protein: CASRKTGQGRGEGYTF
D gene: .; CDR3 length: 16; clone size: many; V gene: TRBV20-1; J gene: TRBJ2-1; CDR3 DNA: TGCAGTGCGGTAGACTCATCGGGCCGCTCCTACAATGAGCAGTTCTTC; CDR3 protein: CSAVDSSGRSYNEQFF
D gene: .; CDR3 length: 16; clone size: .; V gene: TRBV6-2/TRBV6-3; J gene: TRBJ1-1; CDR3 DNA: TGTGCCAGCAGTTACGGGGGGCCCTTTCGGGTCACTGAAGCTTTCTTT; CDR3 protein: CASSYGGPFRVTEAFF
D gene: .; CDR3 length: 17; clone size: many; V gene: TRBV7-2; J gene: TRBJ1-3; CDR3 DNA: TGTGCCAGCAGCTTATACCCTCCATCCCTGAGCGGAAACACCATATATTTT; CDR3 protein: CASSLYPPSLSGNTIYF
D gene: TRBD1; CDR3 length: 17; clone size: many; V gene: TRBV2; J gene: TRBJ2-2; CDR3 DNA: TGTGCCAGCAGCGACATATCCGGGACAGGGATTTCCGGGGAGCTGTTTTTT; CDR3 protein: CASSDISGTGISGELFF
D gene: TRBD1; CDR3 length: 15; clone size: .; V gene: TRBV5-1; J gene: TRBJ1-4; CDR3 DNA: TGCGCCGGCAGCCCCCGGACAGGGTCTAATGAAAAACTGTTTTTT; CDR3 protein: CAGSPRTGSNEKLFF
D gene: .; CDR3 length: 17; clone size: many; V gene: TRBV5-6; J gene: TRBJ1-3; CDR3 DNA: TGTGCCAGCAGCCAGCCCCCAGGAACCGACTCTGGAAACACCATATATTTT; CDR3 protein: CASSQPPGTDSGNTIYF
D gene: TRBD2; CDR3 length: 14; clone size: few; V gene: TRBV10-3; J gene: TRBJ2-1; CDR3 DNA: TGTGCCATTCGGACTAGCGGGATCTACAATGAGCAGTTCTTC; CDR3 protein: CAIRTSGIYNEQFF
D gene: .; CDR3 length: 17; clone size: few; V gene: TRBV27; J gene: TRBJ2-2; CDR3 DNA: TGTGCCAGCAGTTTTTCGGCTAGCCCTGACTGGAGTGGGGAGCTGTTTTTT; CDR3 protein: CASSFSASPDWSGELFF
D gene: .; CDR3 length: 15; clone size: few; V gene: TRBV5-1; J gene: TRBJ1-4; CDR3 DNA: TGCGCCAGCAGCTTGGAAGGTGTTCGGGATGAAAAACTGTCTTTT; CDR3 protein: CASSLEGVRDEKLSF
D gene: .; CDR3 length: 13; clone size: many; V gene: TRBV3-1; J gene: TRBJ2-7; CDR3 DNA: TGTGCCAGCAGGGGCTCGAGGTACTACGAGCAGTACTTC; CDR3 protein: CASRGSRYYEQYF
D gene: .; CDR3 length: 11; clone size: many; V gene: TRBV20-1; J gene: TRBJ2-1; CDR3 DNA: TGCAGTGCTAGTGCCGCGCACAGGCAGTTCTTC; CDR3 protein: CSASAAHRQFF
D gene: .; CDR3 length: 13; clone size: .; V gene: TRBV12-3/TRBV12-4; J gene: TRBJ1-2; CDR3 DNA: TGTGCCAGCAGTGCGGTGGAGGGAGATGGCTACACCTTC; CDR3 protein: CASSAVEGDGYTF
D gene: .; CDR3 length: 15; clone size: many; V gene: TRBV6-1; J gene: TRBJ1-2; CDR3 DNA: TGTGCCAGCAGCCTAGTGTTCAATCCAGCTGATGGCTACACCTTC; CDR3 protein: CASSLVFNPADGYTF
D gene: TRBD2; CDR3 length: 17; clone size: many; V gene: TRBV7-2; J gene: TRBJ2-3; CDR3 DNA: TGTGCCAGCAGCAAAGATCGGGGGGGGATCAGCACAGATACGCAGTATTTT; CDR3 protein: CASSKDRGGISTDTQYF
D gene: .; CDR3 length: 14; clone size: many; V gene: TRBV18; J gene: TRBJ1-1; CDR3 DNA: TGTGCCAGCTCACCATGGCAGGGGAACACTGAAGCTTTCTTT; CDR3 protein: CASSPWQGNTEAFF